This entry lists 29 T cell receptor beta chains sequenced from one sample in a study. One entry per CDR3 protein, called by TCRdb with MiXCR from the RT-PCR reads. The sample includes more than 550,000 distinct CDR3 sequences, 12% to 15% of them seen just once. Sequencing was carried out using memory CD4+ T cells from blood. Receptor source: a female donor in good health, serving as a healthy control.

V and J are TRBV9 and TRBJ2-7; TRBD1 aligns across 10 bases. Per the germline V gene, CDR1 is SGDLS and CDR2 is YYNGEE. The length of the CDR3 is 17 residues. V was pared by 6 bases and J by 4 bases, with 16 bases of the junction left unmatched. CDR3 loop: CASTLFRGQGKMYEQYF. The CDR3 region has the DNA TGTGCCAGCACCCTATTTCGGGGACAGGGGAAAATGTACGAGCAGTACTTC. Supplemented by reference TRBV9 and TRBJ2-7, the full variable domain reads DSGVTQTPKHLITATGQRVTLRCSPRSGDLSVYWYQQSLDQGLQFLIQYYNGEERAKGNILERFSAQQFPDLHSELNLSSLELGDSALYFCASTLFRGQGKMYEQYFGPGTRLTVT.

This clonotype was detected many times. V is TRBV7-3 and J is TRBJ2-7, with a tentative D call TRBD2 (6 bases). V dropped 2 bases and J dropped 3 bases, with 14 bases sitting between them. There are 15 residues in the CDR3. CDR1 SGHTA and CDR2 FQGTGA come from the germline V gene. CDR3 in amino acids: CASSLRSLASYEQYF. In DNA, the CDR3 is TGTGCCAGCAGCTTACGCTCCCTAGCGAGCTACGAGCAGTACTTC.

This chain joins TRBV20-1 and TRBJ1-1; a possible D gene is TRBD1 (5 bases). The CDR3 spans 16 residues. V dropped 1 base and J dropped 2 bases, with 17 bases sitting between them. Germline loops: CDR1 DFQATT, CDR2 SNEGSKA (reference sequence). CDR3 sequence reads: CSARAQGSGINTEAFF. CDR3 coding DNA: TGCAGTGCTAGAGCGCAGGGATCAGGCATTAACACTGAAGCTTTCTTT.

The V call is TRBV6-2 or TRBV6-3, the J call TRBJ1-2; no definite D call. The CDR3 sequence is 14 residues long. From germline, CDR1 is MNHEY and CDR2 SVGEGT. The V end lost 10 bases, the J end lost 8 bases, and 23 bases lay between the germline ends. CDR3 sequence reads: CATADGFANVGYTF. Here the CDR3 DNA reads TGTGCCACCGCGGACGGCTTTGCCAATGTCGGCTACACCTTC.

This clonotype was counted many times. The chain carries TRBV5-1 and TRBJ2-7, with 7 bases lining up with TRBD1. Losses at the gene ends were 1 base for V and 2 bases for J; bases not matched to a gene: 3. The V gene's germline CDR1 is SGHRS and CDR2 YFSETQ. This CDR3 has 14 amino acids. The CDR3 is CASSLTGEPYEQYF. CDR3 sequence (DNA): TGCGCCAGCAGCTTGACAGGGGAACCCTACGAGCAGTACTTC. Supplemented by reference TRBV5-1 and TRBJ2-7, the full variable domain reads KAGVTQTPRYLIKTRGQQVTLSCSPISGHRSVSWYQQTPGQGLQFLFEYFSETQRNKGNFPGRFSGRQFSNSRSEMNVSTLELGDSALYLCASSLTGEPYEQYFGPGTRLTVT.

This clonotype was found a few times. The chain couples TRBV18 to TRBJ2-3; no clear D. The germline V gene has CDR1 KGHSH and CDR2 LQKENI. The CDR3 consists of 14 residues. The V end was cut by 4 bases, the J end by 2 bases, with 10 bases between. The CDR3 sequence is CASSQAAVTDTQYF. The CDR3 coding sequence is TGTGCCAGCTCACAGGCAGCAGTCACAGATACGCAGTATTTT.

This clonotype was counted only a few times. The chain uses TRBV5-1 and TRBJ2-1, with 12 bases matching TRBD2. The V and J ends lost 0 bases and 8 bases, in that order; junction bases with no gene match: 6. Germline CDR1 reads SGHRS; CDR2 reads YFSETQ. This CDR3 region has 16 residues. Here the CDR3 reads CASSLGTSGMGDEQFF. CDR3 in DNA: TGCGCCAGCAGCTTGGGGACTAGCGGGATGGGAGATGAGCAGTTCTTC.

There are many counts of this clonotype. V usage is TRBV6-4 and J usage is TRBJ1-1; the D is unclear. The germline gives CDR1 MRHNA, CDR2 SNTAGT. This CDR3 region has 12 residues. V gave up 10 bases and J gave up 1 base, with 10 bases separating them. CDR3 residues: CAKEQRNTEAFF. In DNA form, the CDR3 reads TGTGCCAAGGAACAGAGGAACACTGAAGCTTTCTTT.

This clonotype was recorded at least ten times. The V and J genes are TRBV6-5 and TRBJ2-1, with a possible D match to TRBD1 (5 bases). CDR1 is MNHEY, CDR2 SVGAGI, per germline. V was pared by 2 bases and J by 2 bases, with 10 bases between. The CDR3 loop spans 15 amino acids. The CDR3: CASSYGAWTYNEQFF. The CDR3 DNA reads TGTGCCAGCAGTTACGGGGCGTGGACCTACAATGAGCAGTTCTTC.

This clonotype has ten or more counts. The chain uses TRBV5-4 and TRBJ2-1; the match to TRBD2 covers 9 bases. V lost 3 bases to trimming and J lost 1 base; unmatched junction nucleotides: 2. Germline CDR1 and CDR2: SGHNT and YYREEE (reference sequence). The CDR3 is 15 residues long. The CDR3 sequence: CASSSTSGSYNEQFF. CDR3 nucleotides: TGTGCCAGCAGCTCTACTAGCGGGTCCTACAATGAGCAGTTCTTC.

This chain uses TRBV28 with TRBJ2-7; 7 bases match TRBD1. The length of the CDR3 is 16 residues. Germline assignment: CDR1 MDHEN and CDR2 SYDVKM. J gave up 3 bases and V 7 bases, and 15 bases lay outside the gene matches. The chain's CDR3 is CASTPTRRGQSYEQYF. CDR3 DNA sequence: TGTGCCAGCACCCCAACCCGCCGGGGACAGAGCTACGAGCAGTACTTC. Looking up the rest from reference TRBV28 and TRBJ2-7 gives the full variable domain: DVKVTQSSRYLVKRTGEKVFLECVQDMDHENMFWYRQDPGLGLRLIYFSYDVKMKEKGDIPEGYSVSREKKERFSLILESASTNQTSMYLCASTPTRRGQSYEQYFGPGTRLTVT.

This clonotype was seen ten or more times. J is TRBJ1-1 and V is TRBV7-3; D is unresolved. This CDR3 has 13 residues. V lost 0 bases, J lost 5 bases, and 7 bases lay in between. Germline CDR1 is SGHTA and CDR2 is FQGTGA. The CDR3 region has the DNA TGTGCCAGCAGCTTAACCCCAAGGACTGAAGCTTTCTTT. It codes for CASSLTPRTEAFF.

This rearrangement joins TRBV5-6 to TRBJ2-7, with no clear D. CDR1 is SGHDT, CDR2 YYEEEE, per germline. Trimming left V 3 bases short and J 6 bases short, with 16 bases between. The CDR3 runs 14 residues. The chain's CDR3 is CASSSLTRPFEQYF. CDR3 DNA sequence: TGTGCCAGCAGCTCTCTAACCCGGCCTTTCGAGCAGTACTTC.

The V call is TRBV6-4, the J call TRBJ1-3, with no clear D. Germline V lookup: CDR1 MRHNA, CDR2 SNTAGT. V was pared by 6 bases and J by 4 bases, with 13 bases between. This CDR3 has 14 residues. The CDR3 reads CASRSPGTGNTIYF. The CDR3 DNA is TGTGCCAGCAGATCACCGGGAACAGGAAACACCATATATTTT.

V is TRBV7-2 and J is TRBJ1-4, with 7 positions matching TRBD1. The CDR3 totals 15 residues. With 5 bases clipped from V and 6 bases from J, the junction kept 9 bases outside the gene matches. Germline-derived CDR1 and CDR2 are SGHTA and FQGNSA. Here the CDR3 DNA reads TGTGCCAGCAGCCCACGAGGGGGCTTGGATGAAAAACTGTTTTTT. Protein: CASSPRGGLDEKLFF.

V and J are TRBV7-2 and TRBJ2-3, with 9 bases aligning to TRBD1. The CDR3 is made up of 17 amino acids. Germline CDR1 is SGHTA and CDR2 is FQGNSA. The ends lost 1 base at V and 4 bases at J; junction bases unmatched: 9. The CDR3 nucleotides read TGTGCCAGCAGCTTAGTGGGGGGACAGGGTAACCCAGATACGCAGTATTTT. Translation: CASSLVGGQGNPDTQYF.

The V call is TRBV5-1, the J call TRBJ2-4; TRBD1 aligns across 8 bases. The CDR3 runs 15 residues. The J segment lost 9 bases and the V segment lost 0 bases, leaving 8 bases of the junction unmatched. Germline V gene lookup returns CDR1 SGHRS and CDR2 YFSETQ. The CDR3 sequence is CASSLGDSGGGIQYF. DNA of the CDR3: TGCGCCAGCAGCTTGGGGGATTCAGGGGGCGGCATTCAGTACTTC.

This clonotype was counted a few times. The V and J genes are TRBV5-6 and TRBJ2-3, with 9 bases fitting TRBD1. Germline values: CDR1 SGHDT, CDR2 YYEEEE. V was pared by 3 bases and J by 2 bases, with 10 bases of the junction left unmatched. This CDR3 is built from 17 residues. The CDR3 protein is CASSSGTGFGNTDTQYF. CDR3 in DNA: TGTGCCAGCAGCTCCGGGACAGGGTTCGGGAACACAGATACGCAGTATTTT.

This clonotype was picked up many times. CDR3 loop: CASSLTGGGGETQYF. The CDR3 DNA reads as TGTGCCAGCAGCCTGACAGGGGGGGGGGGAGAGACCCAGTACTTC. The J gene is TRBJ2-5, the V gene TRBV6-5; 9 positions agree with TRBD1. The CDR3 covers 15 residues. In germline, CDR1 is MNHEY, CDR2 SVGAGI. Unmatched junction bases numbered 9, after V lost 6 bases and J lost 4 bases.

This clonotype was detected a few times. The V gene is TRBV5-1, the J gene TRBJ2-7, with a weak D call TRBD1 (5 bases). With 0 bases removed from V and 3 bases from J, the gap between germline ends came to 13 bases. Germline values: CDR1 SGHRS, CDR2 YFSETQ. CDR3 size: 15 residues. The CDR3 sequence is CASSLVHGQDYEQYF. CDR3 DNA: TGCGCCAGCAGCTTGGTCCACGGACAAGACTACGAGCAGTACTTC.

This clonotype was counted at least ten times. This rearrangement joins TRBV7-2 to TRBJ1-6, with unresolved D. This CDR3 has 15 residues. Per the germline V gene, CDR1 is SGHTA and CDR2 is FQGNSA. Trimming left V 5 bases short and J 5 bases short, with 13 bases between. The CDR3, as DNA: TGTGCCAGCAGCGCCAGGCCTGGGGATAATTCACCCCTCCACTTT. Its protein is CASSARPGDNSPLHF.

In its sample, this clonotype was seen many times. V usage is TRBV7-9 and J usage is TRBJ1-2, with 9 bases fitting TRBD1. Losses at the gene ends were 4 bases for V and 5 bases for J; bases not matched to a gene: 14. Germline V gives CDR1 SEHNR, CDR2 FQNEAQ (reference sequence). The CDR3 sequence is 17 residues long. CDR3 amino acids: CASSWMDRGRRGYGYTF. The CDR3 nucleotides read TGTGCCAGCAGCTGGATGGACAGGGGTCGCCGCGGGTATGGCTACACCTTC.

V and J are TRBV18 and TRBJ1-3; no reliable D call. The CDR3 is 15 amino acids. Trimming removed 6 bases at V and 1 base at J, with 13 bases between. Germline CDR1 KGHSH, CDR2 LQKENI. CDR3 DNA: TGTGCCAGCTCGGCCTTGGGGTTGTCTGGAAACACCATATATTTT. The encoded protein is CASSALGLSGNTIYF.

The rearrangement uses TRBV10-3 and TRBJ1-3; 8 nucleotides align to TRBD1. The germline V gene encodes CDR1 ENHRY and CDR2 SYGVKD. Trimming at V came to 10 bases and at J to 3 bases, leaving 8 bases not matched to a gene. The length of the CDR3 is 14 residues. CDR3 nucleotide sequence: TGTGCCAGCGCCGTACAGGGGGGTGGAAACACCATATATTTT. Protein sequence: CASAVQGGGNTIYF.

This clonotype has only a few counts. The chain uses TRBV20-1 and TRBJ2-7; 14 bases agree with TRBD2. With V trimmed by 5 bases and J by 7 bases, 10 bases remained unmatched. Germline loops: CDR1 DFQATT, CDR2 SNEGSKA (reference sequence). The CDR3 has 15 residues. Written as DNA, the CDR3 is TGCAGTGCTCCTGGACTAGCGGGGGGCATGGAGGAGCAGTACTTC. Its protein is CSAPGLAGGMEEQYF.

This chain uses TRBV7-2 with TRBJ1-5; TRBD1 aligns across 7 bases. This CDR3 contains 14 residues. Germline V CDR1 and CDR2: SGHTA, FQGNSA. The V and J ends lost 2 bases and 7 bases, in that order; junction bases with no gene match: 5. The DNA for the CDR3 is TGTGCCAGCAGCTTATCTCAGGGGGTGCAGCCCCAGCATTTT. Translation gives CASSLSQGVQPQHF.

This clonotype was picked up a small number of times. The chain has TRBV29-1 and TRBJ2-7; D is possibly TRBD2 (6 bases). This CDR3 is 14 amino acids long. Germline V CDR1 and CDR2: SQVTM, ANQGSEA. Trimming removed 7 bases at V and 4 bases at J, with 20 bases between. CDR3 nucleotides: TGCAGCGCCTCATTAGGGCGGGGATCTTACGAGCAGTACTTC. Its protein product is CSASLGRGSYEQYF.

In its sample, this clonotype was seen a few times. The rearrangement links TRBV10-3 to TRBJ2-1; 14 positions match TRBD2. The CDR3 totals 15 residues. Germline V gene lookup returns CDR1 ENHRY and CDR2 SYGVKD. V lost 6 bases, J lost 6 bases, and 4 bases stayed unmatched. CDR3 sequence: CAISAGLAGGNEQFF. CDR3 nucleotides: TGTGCCATCAGCGCCGGACTAGCGGGAGGCAATGAGCAGTTCTTC.

This clonotype showed up many times. The chain uses TRBV20-1 and TRBJ2-7; D is unclear. CDR3 size: 13 residues. V lost 1 base and J 2 bases, leaving 9 bases between the germline ends. CDR1 is DFQATT and CDR2 is SNEGSKA in the germline V gene (reference sequence). CDR3 protein: CSARGAWPYEQYF. CDR3 coding DNA: TGCAGTGCTAGAGGGGCTTGGCCCTACGAGCAGTACTTC.